This T cell receptor beta chain originates from a study of control samples from healthy donors and cancer patients. This clone was detected once. The assay was immunoSEQ multiplex PCR, and TCRdb's table has in-frame clones only and misses some. The sample carries 150,000 or so clones, 88% recorded once. Germline V lookup: CDR1 MGHDK, CDR2 SYGVNS. V was pared by 5 bases and J by 5 bases, with 12 bases between. The CDR3 runs 13 residues. V and J are TRBV25-1 and TRBJ1-1, with D maybe TRBD1 (6 bases). This sequence originates from a young woman in good health. Specimen: blood. The CDR3 reads CASSQQGWTEAFF. DNA of the CDR3: TGTGCCAGCAGTCAACAGGGCTGGACTGAAGCTTTCTTT.